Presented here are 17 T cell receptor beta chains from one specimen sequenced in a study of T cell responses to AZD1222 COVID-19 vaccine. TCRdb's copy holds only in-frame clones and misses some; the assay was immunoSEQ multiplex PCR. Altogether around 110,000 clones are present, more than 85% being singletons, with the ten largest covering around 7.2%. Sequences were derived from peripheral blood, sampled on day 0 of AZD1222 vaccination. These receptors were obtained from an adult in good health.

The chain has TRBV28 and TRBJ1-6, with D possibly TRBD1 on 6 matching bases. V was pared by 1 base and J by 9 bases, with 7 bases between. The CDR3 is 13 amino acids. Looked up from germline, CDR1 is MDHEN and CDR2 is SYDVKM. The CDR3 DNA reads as TGTGCCAGCAGTTTATCAGGGGTTTCACCCCTCCACTTT. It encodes CASSLSGVSPLHF.

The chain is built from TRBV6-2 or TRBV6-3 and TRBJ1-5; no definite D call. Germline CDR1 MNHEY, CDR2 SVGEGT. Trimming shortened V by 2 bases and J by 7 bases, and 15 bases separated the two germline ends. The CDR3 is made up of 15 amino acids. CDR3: CASSYPDGRGQPQHF. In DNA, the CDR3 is TGTGCCAGCAGTTACCCGGACGGCCGCGGACAGCCCCAGCATTTT.

The CDR3 reads CASSPWDNEQFF. In DNA form, the CDR3 reads TGTGCCAGCAGCCCTTGGGACAATGAGCAGTTCTTC. The genes are TRBV28 and TRBJ2-1, with D uncertain. This CDR3 is 12 amino acids long. Germline assignment: CDR1 MDHEN and CDR2 SYDVKM. Trimming took 6 bases from V and 5 from J, leaving 8 bases between them.

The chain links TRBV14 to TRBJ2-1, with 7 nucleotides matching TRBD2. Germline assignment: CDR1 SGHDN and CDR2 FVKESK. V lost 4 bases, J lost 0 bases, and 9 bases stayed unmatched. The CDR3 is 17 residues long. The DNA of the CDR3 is TGTGCCAGCAGCCCCACCCCGAGGACTAGCTCCTACAATGAGCAGTTCTTC. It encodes CASSPTPRTSSYNEQFF.

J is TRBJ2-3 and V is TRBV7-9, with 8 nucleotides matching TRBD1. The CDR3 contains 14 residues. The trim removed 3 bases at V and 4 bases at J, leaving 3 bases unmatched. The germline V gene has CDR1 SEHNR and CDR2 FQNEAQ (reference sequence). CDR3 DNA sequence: TGTGCCAGCAGCTTTCGGACAGGGCCAGATACGCAGTATTTT. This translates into CASSFRTGPDTQYF.

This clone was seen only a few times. The CDR3 DNA follows: TGTGCCAGCAGTGACCCCGGAGGTTCTAATTCACCCCTCCACTTT. Encoded protein: CASSDPGGSNSPLHF. The chain is built from TRBV6-6 and TRBJ1-6; D gene unclear. The CDR3 contains 15 residues. Trimming left V 5 bases short and J 6 bases short, with 14 bases between. CDR1 and CDR2 (germline): MNHNY, SVGAGI (reference sequence).

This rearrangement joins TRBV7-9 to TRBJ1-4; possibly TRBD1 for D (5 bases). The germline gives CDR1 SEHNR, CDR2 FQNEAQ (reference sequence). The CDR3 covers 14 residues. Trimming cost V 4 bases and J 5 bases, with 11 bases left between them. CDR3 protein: CASSSGRQNEKLFF. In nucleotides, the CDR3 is TGTGCCAGCAGCTCGGGACGGCAGAATGAAAAACTGTTTTTT.

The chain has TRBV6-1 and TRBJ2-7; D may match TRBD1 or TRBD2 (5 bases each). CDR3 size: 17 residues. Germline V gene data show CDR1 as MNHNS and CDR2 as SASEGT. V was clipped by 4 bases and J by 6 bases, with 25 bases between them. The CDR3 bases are TGTGCCAGCAGTGGCCGGGACCAGGGTGCTTCCGGACGCGAGCAGTACTTC. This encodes CASSGRDQGASGREQYF.

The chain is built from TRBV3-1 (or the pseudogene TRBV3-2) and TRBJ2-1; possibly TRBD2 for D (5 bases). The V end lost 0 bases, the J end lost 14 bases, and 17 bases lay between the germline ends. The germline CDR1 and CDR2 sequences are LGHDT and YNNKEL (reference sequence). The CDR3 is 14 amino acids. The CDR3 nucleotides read TGTGCCAGCAGCCAAGATCGCGGGCAGACTATGGAGTTCTTC. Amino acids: CASSQDRGQTMEFF.

CDR3 loop: CASTVAGGLYNEQFF. The CDR3 nucleotides read TGTGCCAGCACCGTAGCGGGAGGGCTTTACAATGAGCAGTTCTTC. The chain has TRBV6-5 and TRBJ2-1, with 11 nucleotides matching TRBD2. The ends lost 7 bases at V and 4 bases at J; junction bases unmatched: 6. CDR3 length: 15 amino acids. Per germline, CDR1 MNHEY and CDR2 SVGAGI.

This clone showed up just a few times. Here the CDR3 reads CASSSGALHTEAFF. The CDR3 region has the DNA TGTGCCAGCAGTTCCGGGGCCCTGCACACTGAAGCTTTCTTT. This sequence joins TRBV6-5 and TRBJ1-1, with D possibly matching TRBD1 (5 bases). The CDR3 runs 14 residues. The V end lost 4 bases, the J end lost 3 bases, and 12 bases lay between the germline ends. Looked up from germline, CDR1 is MNHEY and CDR2 is SVGAGI.

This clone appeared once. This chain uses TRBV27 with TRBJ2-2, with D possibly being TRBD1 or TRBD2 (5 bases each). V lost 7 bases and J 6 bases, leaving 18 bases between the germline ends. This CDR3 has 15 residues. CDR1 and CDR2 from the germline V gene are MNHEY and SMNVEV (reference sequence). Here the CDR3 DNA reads TGTGCCAGCACCTCCGGGACCGTGGGTCCCGGGGAGCTGTTTTTT. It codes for CASTSGTVGPGELFF.

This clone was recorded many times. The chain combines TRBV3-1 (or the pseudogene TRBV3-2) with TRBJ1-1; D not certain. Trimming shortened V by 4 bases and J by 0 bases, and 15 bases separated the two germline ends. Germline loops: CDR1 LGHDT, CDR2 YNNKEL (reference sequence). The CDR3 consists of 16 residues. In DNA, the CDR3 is TGTGCCAGCAGCCCTAGACGGACCCTTCTGAACACTGAAGCTTTCTTT. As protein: CASSPRRTLLNTEAFF.

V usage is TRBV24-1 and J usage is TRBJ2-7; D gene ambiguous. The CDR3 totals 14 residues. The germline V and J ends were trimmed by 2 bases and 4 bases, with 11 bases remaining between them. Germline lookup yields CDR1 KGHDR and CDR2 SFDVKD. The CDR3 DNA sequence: TGTGCCACCAGTGATTCGGTCAGGCCATACGAGCAGTACTTC. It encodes CATSDSVRPYEQYF.

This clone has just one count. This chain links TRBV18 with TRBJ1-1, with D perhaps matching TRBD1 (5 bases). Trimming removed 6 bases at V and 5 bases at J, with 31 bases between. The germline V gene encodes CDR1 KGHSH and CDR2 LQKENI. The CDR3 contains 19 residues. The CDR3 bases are TGTGCCAGCTCTCCGACCTCTTGGTCGAGAGGGGCTCTATCGACTGAAGCTTTCTTT. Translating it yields CASSPTSWSRGALSTEAFF. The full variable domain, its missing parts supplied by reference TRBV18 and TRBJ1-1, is NAGVMQNPRHLVRRRGQEARLRCSPMKGHSHVYWYRQLPEEGLKFMVYLQKENIIDESGMPKERFSAEFPKEGPSILRIQQVVRGDSAAYFCASSPTSWSRGALSTEAFFGQGTRLTVV.

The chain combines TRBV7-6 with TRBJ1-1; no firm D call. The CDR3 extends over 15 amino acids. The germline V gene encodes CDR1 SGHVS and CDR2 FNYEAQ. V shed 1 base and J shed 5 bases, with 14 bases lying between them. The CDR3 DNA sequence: TGTGCCAGCAGCTTAGACTTGATCCCGGGAACTGAAGCTTTCTTT. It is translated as CASSLDLIPGTEAFF.

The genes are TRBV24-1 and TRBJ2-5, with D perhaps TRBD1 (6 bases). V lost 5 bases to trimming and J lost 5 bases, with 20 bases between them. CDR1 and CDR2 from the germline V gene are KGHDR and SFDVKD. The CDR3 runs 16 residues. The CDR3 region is CATSAGNSNQGETQYF. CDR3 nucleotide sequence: TGTGCCACCAGTGCCGGCAACTCAAACCAGGGGGAGACCCAGTACTTC.